These 14 T cell receptor beta chains share one sample of origin, sequenced in a study of CD8+ T cells in alopecia areata. Extracted from the samples, RNA was reverse transcribed into cDNA to serve as the sequencing template. TCRdb's copy holds only in-frame clones and misses some; the assay was immunoSEQ multiplex PCR. This sample has 95,000 to 120,000 clones, with 50% to 70% found just once. Sequenced material: NKG2D-low CD8+ T cells sorted from blood. These receptors came from a human donor with alopecia areata.

The CDR3 here is CASRHPTGPYEQYF. The CDR3 bases are TGTGCCAGCAGGCACCCAACGGGGCCCTACGAGCAGTACTTC. This sequence joins TRBV28 and TRBJ2-7; D tentatively fits TRBD1 or TRBD2 (5 bases each). Trimming took off 6 bases at V and 2 bases at J, with 14 bases between the two ends. Germline CDR1 reads MDHEN; CDR2 reads SYDVKM. There are 14 residues in the CDR3.

This clone is a singleton in its sample. Relative to the germline gene, one junction end is altered; a read error may explain this. The V call is TRBV27, the J call TRBJ2-7; D gene unclear. Germline assignment: CDR1 MNHEY and CDR2 SMNVEV (reference sequence). The CDR3 consists of 9 residues. The CDR3 loop reads CASQMELYF. CDR3 nucleotides: TGTGCCAGCCAAATGGAGCTGTACTTC.

Worth noting for this clone: Other nucleotide sequences from this sample produce the same CDR3. This chain links TRBV10-3 with TRBJ2-7; D tentatively fits TRBD1 or TRBD2 (5 bases each). The CDR3 is 12 amino acids. Trimming removed 0 bases from V and 5 bases from J, with 5 bases in between. Per the germline V gene, CDR1 is ENHRY and CDR2 is SYGVKD. For the CDR3, the DNA is TGTGCCATCAGTGAGTCGGGGGACGAGCAGTACTTC. Protein sequence: CAISESGDEQYF.

The V and J genes are TRBV14 and TRBJ1-5; TRBD1 is a possible D gene (5 bases). The V end lost 5 bases, the J end lost 7 bases, and 12 bases lay between the germline ends. Germline V gene data show CDR1 as SGHDN and CDR2 as FVKESK. This CDR3 contains 13 residues. CDR3 in amino acids: CASSGGSGQPQHF. In nucleotides, the CDR3 is TGTGCCAGCAGCGGGGGTAGCGGACAGCCCCAGCATTTT. The full variable domain, its missing parts supplied by reference TRBV14 and TRBJ1-5, is EAGVTQFPSHSVIEKGQTVTLRCDPISGHDNLYWYRRVMGKEIKFLLHFVKESKQDESGMPNNRFLAERTGGTYSTLKVQPAELEDSGVYFCASSGGSGQPQHFGDGTRLSIL.

The sample holds many counts of this clone. The junction does not match germline at one end; this may be a read error. The chain links TRBV7-7 to TRBJ2-1; tentatively, D is TRBD1 (8 bases). The CDR3 is made up of 15 amino acids. CDR1 is SSHAT, CDR2 FNYEAQ, per germline (reference sequence). In DNA form, the CDR3 reads TGTGCTAGCAGCTTAACAGGGGGGGCCCTAAATGAGCAGTTCTTC. Amino acid sequence: CASSLTGGALNEQFF.

The chain is built from TRBV6-1 and TRBJ2-3; 8 bases map to TRBD2. The CDR3 loop spans 16 amino acids. Trimming at V came to 3 bases and at J to 5 bases, leaving 10 bases not matched to a gene. CDR1 and CDR2 from the germline V gene are MNHNS and SASEGT. CDR3 in DNA: TGTGCCAGCAGTGAGGCTCCCAGCGGGAGAGGAGATACGCAGTATTTT. It specifies CASSEAPSGRGDTQYF.

In its sample, this clone was seen a few times. The same CDR3 is also encoded by other DNA sequences in this sample. The V and J genes are TRBV29-1 and TRBJ2-2; no clear D. Germline assignment: CDR1 SQVTM and CDR2 ANQGSEA. This CDR3 spans 12 amino acids. Between the trimmed V and J ends, which lost 3 bases and 8 bases, there was a span of 10 bases. Written as DNA, the CDR3 is TGCAGCGTTGAGAAAGGCTCGGGGGAGCTGTTTTTT. Translated: CSVEKGSGELFF.

Ten or more counts support this clone. CDR3 protein: CASSLVGRDEQFF. CDR3 coding DNA: TGCGCCAGCAGCTTGGTCGGGCGGGATGAGCAGTTCTTC. V usage is TRBV5-1 and J usage is TRBJ2-1; perhaps TRBD2 as D (5 bases). Trimming cost V 0 bases and J 8 bases, with 9 bases left between them. Germline-derived CDR1 and CDR2 are SGHRS and YFSETQ. This CDR3 has 13 residues.

This chain joins TRBV27 and TRBJ2-5; TRBD2 matches 10 bases. The J segment lost 0 bases and the V segment lost 2 bases, leaving 6 bases of the junction unmatched. The V gene's germline CDR1 is MNHEY and CDR2 SMNVEV (reference sequence). This CDR3 has 17 residues. CDR3 bases: TGTGCCAGCAGTTTACGTGGGACTAGCGAGTACCAAGAGACCCAGTACTTC. Translating gives CASSLRGTSEYQETQYF.

This clone was counted between two and nine times. The rearrangement joins TRBV5-6 to TRBJ2-7; the match to TRBD2 covers 7 bases. Germline CDR1 and CDR2: SGHDT and YYEEEE. Unmatched junction bases numbered 11, after V lost 5 bases and J lost 6 bases. The CDR3 spans 14 residues. CDR3 coding DNA: TGTGCCAGCAGGATAGGACTAGGGGTCTCCGAGCAGTACTTC. Translating gives CASRIGLGVSEQYF.

V gene TRBV13 combines with J gene TRBJ2-7; possible D gene TRBD2, 6 bases. The CDR3 spans 14 residues. Germline V gene sequence: CDR1 PRHDT, CDR2 FYEKMQ (reference sequence). Trimming pared 0 bases from V and 5 bases from J, leaving 11 bases between. The CDR3 sequence: CASSLGATSNEQYF. The CDR3, as DNA: TGTGCCAGCAGCTTAGGGGCCACTAGCAACGAGCAGTACTTC.

The V call is TRBV29-1, the J call TRBJ2-5; 8 bases match TRBD2. The J call may be mistaken, given a closer DNA end match to TRBJ2-7. The germline CDR1 and CDR2 sequences are SQVTM and ANQGSEA. This CDR3 contains 12 residues. CDR3 sequence reads: CSGLAGSYEQYF. DNA for the CDR3: TGCAGCGGCCTAGCGGGCTCCTACGAGCAGTACTTC.

The chain employs TRBV7-9 and TRBJ2-7; no clear D gene. In germline, CDR1 is SEHNR, CDR2 FQNEAQ (reference sequence). The CDR3 runs 12 residues. Between the trimmed V and J ends, which lost 4 bases and 2 bases, there was a span of 6 bases. The CDR3 loop reads CASSSVPYEQYF. The CDR3 region has the DNA TGTGCCAGCAGCTCCGTCCCCTACGAGCAGTACTTC.

The chain uses TRBV30 and TRBJ1-1; no clear D gene. This CDR3 spans 14 amino acids. CDR1 and CDR2 from the germline V gene are GTSNPN and SVGIG (reference sequence). The V and J ends lost 7 bases and 0 bases respectively, with 15 bases between them. CDR3 in amino acids: CASSEAGLNTEAFF. CDR3 nucleotide sequence: TGTGCCTCCTCCGAGGCAGGTTTGAACACTGAAGCTTTCTTT.